This entry describes one T cell receptor beta chain. Germline V gene data show CDR1 as MNHEY and CDR2 as SVGAGI. This CDR3 contains 15 residues. V was pared by 6 bases and J by 4 bases, with 7 bases of the junction left unmatched. Sequencing used immunoSEQ multiplex PCR; TCRdb keeps in-frame clones, though not all of them. Here the sample spans approximately 30,000 clones, 89% being singletons. The data belong to a study of OX40 agonist ivuxolimab in advanced cancers. The sequence was collected from an adult with an advanced solid tumor such as melanoma, head and neck, liver or kidney cancer. The V call is TRBV6-5, the J call TRBJ1-5, with 9 bases aligning to TRBD1. Sequenced material: CD4+ or CD8+ T cells sorted from blood, taken in a trial of the OX40 agonist ivuxolimab. CDR3 protein: CASSPGTGYNQPQHF. The CDR3 DNA is TGTGCCAGCAGCCCCGGGACAGGGTATAATCAGCCCCAGCATTTT.